These 18 T cell receptor beta chains were all obtained from the same sample, sequenced in a study of blood T cell repertoires in COVID-19. Produced via immunoSEQ multiplex PCR; TCRdb's table is partial and in-frame only. The table has about 160,000 clones, 76% seen once. The source material was peripheral blood. The receptors were gathered from a woman aged 80 or over with acute or convalescent COVID-19.

The gene calls are TRBV7-9 and TRBJ1-3, with 7 bases aligning to TRBD1. CDR3 length equals 16 residues. CDR1 is SEHNR and CDR2 is FQNEAQ in the germline V gene (reference sequence). The ends lost 5 bases at V and 0 bases at J; junction bases unmatched: 7. The CDR3 region has the DNA TGTGCCAGCAGCAGCTGGACAGGCCGCTCTGGAAACACCATATATTTT. Residues: CASSSWTGRSGNTIYF.

This chain joins TRBV2 and TRBJ2-1, with 9 bases matching TRBD2. V dropped 4 bases and J dropped 8; count of bases not matched to a gene: 6. Germline CDR1 and CDR2: SNHLY and FYNNEI. The CDR3 runs 14 residues. This CDR3 is CASSVRGGRDEQFF. The CDR3 nucleotides are TGTGCCAGCAGTGTGCGGGGGGGCCGGGATGAGCAGTTCTTC.

The gene calls are TRBV11-2 and TRBJ2-3; 9 positions match TRBD2. The length of the CDR3 is 16 residues. From germline, CDR1 is SGHAT and CDR2 FQNNGV. Trimming took 3 bases from V and 2 from J; bases not matched to a gene: 6. In DNA form, the CDR3 reads TGTGCCAGCAGCTTCCGACTAGCGGCCTACACAGATACGCAGTATTTT. Amino acid sequence: CASSFRLAAYTDTQYF.

The genes are TRBV7-2 and TRBJ2-7, with 7 bases identical to TRBD2. This CDR3 has 15 residues. Germline V CDR1 and CDR2: SGHTA, FQGNSA. Trimming cost V 6 bases and J 4 bases; bases outside gene matches: 12. CDR3 sequence (DNA): TGTGCCAGCAGTCCCGTGGCCGGGACTAAATACGAGCAGTACTTC. It is translated as CASSPVAGTKYEQYF.

The chain carries TRBV5-1 and TRBJ2-1; 14 positions match TRBD2. Trimming took 4 bases from V and 7 from J; bases not matched to a gene: 4. This CDR3 has 15 amino acids. The V gene's germline CDR1 is SGHRS and CDR2 YFSETQ. CDR3 residues: CASSEGTSGGNEQFF. In DNA, the CDR3 is TGCGCCAGCAGCGAGGGGACTAGCGGGGGAAATGAGCAGTTCTTC.

The chain joins TRBV6-5 to TRBJ1-2; tentative D call: TRBD1 (6 bases). This CDR3 is 13 amino acids long. Germline CDR1 is MNHEY and CDR2 is SVGAGI. V was shortened by 6 bases and J by 6 bases, with 14 bases between the two germline ends. The CDR3 sequence is CASSLQGFDGYTF. CDR3 coding DNA: TGTGCCAGCAGCTTACAGGGTTTTGATGGCTACACCTTC.

The CDR3 DNA is TGTGCCACCCGACAGGAGACCTCTGGAAACACCATATATTTT. Protein: CATRQETSGNTIYF. The chain couples TRBV2 to TRBJ1-3; possibly TRBD1 for D (6 bases). Between the trimmed V and J ends, which lost 10 bases and 0 bases, there was a span of 13 bases. CDR3 length: 14 residues. CDR1 is SNHLY and CDR2 is FYNNEI in the germline V gene.

The chain combines TRBV27 with TRBJ1-1; TRBD1 might be the D (6 bases). V gave up 5 bases and J gave up 4 bases, with 11 bases separating them. CDR1 is MNHEY, CDR2 SMNVEV, per germline (reference sequence). The CDR3 runs to 13 residues. In nucleotides, the CDR3 is TGTGCCAGCAGTCCCCACAGGGCCACTGAAGCTTTCTTT. Encoded protein: CASSPHRATEAFF.

The chain uses TRBV3-1 (or the pseudogene TRBV3-2) and TRBJ2-2, with D maybe TRBD2 (6 bases). Per the germline V gene, CDR1 is LGHDT and CDR2 is YNNKEL (reference sequence). V was trimmed by 1 base and J by 6 bases, leaving 9 bases between them. This CDR3 has 14 residues. The CDR3 is CASSQGGGSGELFF. The DNA of the CDR3 is TGTGCCAGCAGCCAAGGAGGAGGGTCCGGGGAGCTGTTTTTT.

The chain joins TRBV11-2 to TRBJ1-2; 10 bases are a match to TRBD1. The germline gives CDR1 SGHAT, CDR2 FQNNGV. CDR3 length: 19 amino acids. V trimming: 1 base; J trimming: 0 bases; junction bases outside the gene matches: 11. The CDR3 protein is CASSLASGFGQGANYGYTF. CDR3 DNA: TGTGCCAGCAGCTTAGCGTCAGGTTTCGGACAGGGGGCTAACTATGGCTACACCTTC.

The V and J genes are TRBV19 and TRBJ1-4; D unresolved. Trimming pared 5 bases from V and 0 bases from J, leaving 7 bases between. This CDR3 has 14 amino acids. Germline V gives CDR1 LNHDA, CDR2 SQIVND (reference sequence). The chain's CDR3 is CASSVGTTNEKLFF. CDR3 sequence (DNA): TGTGCCAGTAGTGTCGGGACAACTAATGAAAAACTGTTTTTT.

The rearrangement joins TRBV12-3 or TRBV12-4 to TRBJ1-4; 8 positions agree with TRBD1. V shed 4 bases, J shed 10 bases, and the junction held 2 bases outside the gene matches. This CDR3 comprises 12 residues. Here the CDR3 DNA reads TGTGCCAGCAGTTCCGGACAGGGAAAACTGTTTTTT. It specifies CASSSGQGKLFF.

This chain connects TRBV7-9 to TRBJ1-1, with 7 positions matching TRBD1. The CDR3 sequence is 12 residues long. V shed 5 bases and J 10 bases; nucleotides not matched to a gene: 7. Germline lookup yields CDR1 SEHNR and CDR2 FQNEAQ (reference sequence). The CDR3 here is CASSMTGTLAFF. The DNA of the CDR3 is TGTGCCAGCAGCATGACAGGGACACTAGCTTTCTTT.

This chain links TRBV10-1 with TRBJ1-5; tentative D call: TRBD1 (6 bases). V was clipped by 2 bases and J by 6 bases, with 17 bases between them. From germline, CDR1 is WNHNN and CDR2 SYGVQD (reference sequence). The CDR3 has 16 residues. Here the CDR3 DNA reads TGCGCCAGCAGTGAGGAGGACCCAGGGGTAAGTCAGCCCCAGCATTTT. This gives the protein CASSEEDPGVSQPQHF.

This rearrangement joins TRBV13 to TRBJ2-7, with D unresolved. Germline V gene sequence: CDR1 PRHDT, CDR2 FYEKMQ (reference sequence). V lost 3 bases and J lost 1, with 7 bases in between. This CDR3 region has 13 residues. CDR3 DNA sequence: TGTGCCAGCAGCTTTCAGAGGTCCTACGAGCAGTACTTC. Translated: CASSFQRSYEQYF.

This sequence joins TRBV19 and TRBJ2-5; no firm D call. The CDR3 extends over 13 amino acids. The V end lost 4 bases, the J end lost 4 bases, and 10 bases lay between the germline ends. CDR1 is LNHDA and CDR2 is SQIVND in the germline V gene (reference sequence). The CDR3 sequence is CASSTLAGETQYF. The CDR3 DNA is TGTGCCAGTAGTACTTTAGCTGGAGAGACCCAGTACTTC.

The chain couples TRBV6-6 to TRBJ1-5; possibly TRBD1 for D (5 bases). V lost 6 bases and J lost 6, with 12 bases in between. Per the germline V gene, CDR1 is MNHNY and CDR2 is SVGAGI (reference sequence). This CDR3 has 13 residues. DNA of the CDR3: TGTGCCAGCAGGCCGACAGAAGGTCAGCCCCAGCATTTT. Protein product: CASRPTEGQPQHF.

The chain joins TRBV6-2 or TRBV6-3 to TRBJ2-3, with D uncertain. The V and J ends lost 6 bases and 2 bases respectively, with 9 bases between them. CDR1 and CDR2 (germline): MNHEY, SVGEGT. The CDR3 spans 13 residues. The CDR3 is CASSQSITDTQYF. In DNA, the CDR3 is TGTGCCAGCAGCCAATCTATCACAGATACGCAGTATTTT.